The subject of this entry is one T cell receptor beta chain. J gave up 3 bases and V 5 bases, and 4 bases lay outside the gene matches. The length of the CDR3 is 16 residues. The V gene's germline CDR1 is MNHEY and CDR2 SMNVEV (reference sequence). This sample was taken from a study of blood T cell repertoires in COVID-19. Looking at the study overall: COVID-19 samples, acute and convalescent, were from the United States, Italy and Spain.

Libraries were prepared by immunoSEQ multiplex PCR; TCRdb keeps only in-frame clonotypes and omits some of them. Found here are around 70,000 clones, less than 90% of them singletons; the top ten hold roughly 13%. The V and J genes are TRBV27 and TRBJ1-6, with 10 bases fitting TRBD1. The sample consisted of peripheral blood. This TCR was sampled from a man aged 50-60 years with COVID-19, enrolled during active disease. In DNA form, the CDR3 reads TGTGCCAGCAGTCCCCGGACAGGGGGCTATAATTCACCCCTCCACTTT. It specifies CASSPRTGGYNSPLHF.